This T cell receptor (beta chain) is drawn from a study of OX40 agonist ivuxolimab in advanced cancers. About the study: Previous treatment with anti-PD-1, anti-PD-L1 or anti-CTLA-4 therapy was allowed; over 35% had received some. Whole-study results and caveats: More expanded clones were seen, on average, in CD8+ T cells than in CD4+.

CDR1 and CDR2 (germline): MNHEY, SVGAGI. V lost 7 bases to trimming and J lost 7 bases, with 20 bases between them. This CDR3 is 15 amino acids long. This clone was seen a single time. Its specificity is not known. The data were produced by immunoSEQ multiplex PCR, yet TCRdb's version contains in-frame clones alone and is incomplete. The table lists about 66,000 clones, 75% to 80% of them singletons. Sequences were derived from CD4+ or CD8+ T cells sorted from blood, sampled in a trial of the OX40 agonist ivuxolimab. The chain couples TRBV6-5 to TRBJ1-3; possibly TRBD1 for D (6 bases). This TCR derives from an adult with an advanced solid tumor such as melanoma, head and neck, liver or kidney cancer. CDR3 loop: CASTNGRAGVNTIYF. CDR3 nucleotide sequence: TGTGCCAGCACCAACGGGCGAGCAGGGGTGAACACCATATATTTT.